The 2 T cell receptor beta chains below all came from one sample that was sequenced in a study of cytomegalovirus exposure and HLA in healthy donors. Vbeta (60) and Jbeta (13) primers were used in the PCR. Sequenced by immunoSEQ multiplex PCR; TCRdb stores in-frame clones only, minus some. Of around 250,000 clones listed, about 86% are singletons. Material: PBMCs. These receptors originate from a woman aged 60-75 years in good health and CMV-seropositive.

The chain joins TRBV27 to TRBJ1-1; TRBD1 matches 7 bases. This CDR3 has 18 amino acids. V was clipped by 4 bases and J by 4 bases; unmatched bases: 18. CDR1 is MNHEY and CDR2 is SMNVEV in the germline V gene (reference sequence). The DNA of the CDR3 is TGTGCCAGCAGTTCACGCGGACAGGACCTAATCCTTTTCACTGAAGCTTTCTTT. Translation: CASSSRGQDLILFTEAFF.

The chain has TRBV10-3 and TRBJ1-2; no reliable D call. With 1 base removed from V and 7 bases from J, the gap between germline ends came to 13 bases. This CDR3 contains 14 residues. The germline gives CDR1 ENHRY, CDR2 SYGVKD. CDR3 sequence (DNA): TGTGCCATCAGTGAGTTAAATCCCCCGGGTGGCTACACCTTC. Its translation is CAISELNPPGGYTF.